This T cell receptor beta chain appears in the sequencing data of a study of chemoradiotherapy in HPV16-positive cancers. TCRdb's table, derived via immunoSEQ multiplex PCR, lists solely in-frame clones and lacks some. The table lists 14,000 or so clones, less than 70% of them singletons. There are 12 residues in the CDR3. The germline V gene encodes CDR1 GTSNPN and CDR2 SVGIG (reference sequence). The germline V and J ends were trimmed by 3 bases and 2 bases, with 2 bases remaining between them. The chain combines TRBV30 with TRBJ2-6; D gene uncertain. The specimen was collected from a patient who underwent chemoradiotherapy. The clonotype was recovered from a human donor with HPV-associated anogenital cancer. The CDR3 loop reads CAWSPGANVLTF. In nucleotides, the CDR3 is TGTGCCTGGAGCCCTGGGGCCAACGTCCTGACTTTC.